This is a list of T cell receptor beta chains from one sample in a study of neoadjuvant anti-PD-1 for oral cavity cancer. TCRdb's copy holds only in-frame clones and misses some; the assay was immunoSEQ multiplex PCR. The repertoire holds around 15,000 clones, with roughly 34% as singletons. Sequencing was performed on tumor tissue, taken after nivolumab (anti-PD-1) treatment. These receptors originate from a person aged 40 to 85 with oral cavity squamous cell carcinoma. CDR3s include the opening cysteine and the closing phenylalanine or tryptophan. D genes are given only for firm matches. Clone size appears in some rows only: once, few, many, or a class for an expanded clone.

J gene: TRBJ2-2; V gene: TRBV19; clone size: few; D gene: TRBD1; CDR3 DNA: TGTGCCAGTAGTATAAGGGGGCGGACCGGGGAGCTGTTTTTT; CDR3 protein: CASSIRGRTGELFF
J gene: TRBJ2-7; V gene: TRBV2; clone size: medium-sized; D gene: NA; CDR3 DNA: TGTGCCAGCAGGGTCTTCGGCGAGCAGTACTTC; CDR3 protein: CASRVFGEQYF
J gene: TRBJ2-7; V gene: TRBV11-2; clone size: NA; D gene: NA; CDR3 DNA: TGTGCCAGCAGCTTAGATTTTACAGGGCGGTACGAGCAGTACTTC; CDR3 protein: CASSLDFTGRYEQYF
J gene: TRBJ2-1; V gene: TRBV10-3; clone size: NA; D gene: NA; CDR3 DNA: TGTGCCATCAGTGAGTCGGGCTACAATGAGCAGTTCTTC; CDR3 protein: CAISESGYNEQFF
J gene: TRBJ1-4; V gene: TRBV5-1; clone size: NA; D gene: NA; CDR3 DNA: TGCGCCAGCAGCTTGGGGGACCTTGGTGAAAAACTGTTTTTT; CDR3 protein: CASSLGDLGEKLFF
J gene: TRBJ1-6; V gene: TRBV12-5; clone size: few; D gene: NA; CDR3 DNA: TGTGCTAGTGGTTTGTACCCGAGTAATTCACCCCTCCACTTT; CDR3 protein: CASGLYPSNSPLHF
J gene: TRBJ2-7; V gene: TRBV30; clone size: NA; D gene: NA; CDR3 DNA: TGTGCCTGGACGCGGGCCAGGGGTTACGAGCAGTACTTC; CDR3 protein: CAWTRARGYEQYF
J gene: TRBJ1-4; V gene: TRBV5-1; clone size: many; D gene: NA; CDR3 DNA: TGCGCCAGCAGCTTGTACAGTACTAATGAAAAACTGTTTTTT; CDR3 protein: CASSLYSTNEKLFF
J gene: TRBJ1-2; V gene: TRBV6-5; clone size: NA; D gene: TRBD1; CDR3 DNA: TGTGCCAGCAGTTACCGGGGACAGGGAAACTATGGCTACACCTTC; CDR3 protein: CASSYRGQGNYGYTF
J gene: TRBJ2-3; V gene: TRBV4-1; clone size: NA; D gene: NA; CDR3 DNA: TGCGCCAGCAGCCTGGGCGAGAGCACAGATACGCAGTATTTT; CDR3 protein: CASSLGESTDTQYF
J gene: TRBJ2-1; V gene: TRBV6-6; clone size: NA; D gene: NA; CDR3 DNA: TGTGCCAGCAGTCCCTCGGGACAAGCTTACAATGAGCAGTTCTTC; CDR3 protein: CASSPSGQAYNEQFF
J gene: TRBJ2-7; V gene: TRBV5-6; clone size: few; D gene: NA; CDR3 DNA: TGTGCCAGCAGCCGGTGGACAGATACCTACGAGCAGTACTTC; CDR3 protein: CASSRWTDTYEQYF
J gene: TRBJ2-7; V gene: TRBV7-3; clone size: few; D gene: TRBD1; CDR3 DNA: TGTGCCAGCAGCTTTGGGACAGGGGTGCCATACGAGCAGTACTTC; CDR3 protein: CASSFGTGVPYEQYF
J gene: TRBJ2-3; V gene: TRBV5-1; clone size: few; D gene: TRBD2; CDR3 DNA: TGCGCCAGCAGCCTAGCGGGAGATACGCAGTATTTT; CDR3 protein: CASSLAGDTQYF
J gene: TRBJ1-6; V gene: TRBV30; clone size: few; D gene: NA; CDR3 DNA: TGTGCCTGGAGAGCAGAGACAGATTCACCCCTCCACTTT; CDR3 protein: CAWRAETDSPLHF
J gene: TRBJ2-5; V gene: TRBV10-3; clone size: large; D gene: NA; CDR3 DNA: TGTGCCATCAGTGAGGAGGAGACCCAGTACTTC; CDR3 protein: CAISEEETQYF
J gene: TRBJ2-3; V gene: TRBV6-1; clone size: few; D gene: TRBD1; CDR3 DNA: TGTGCCAGCAGTGAAGGGGGACAGGGACCAGATACGCAGTATTTT; CDR3 protein: CASSEGGQGPDTQYF
J gene: TRBJ1-5; V gene: TRBV2; clone size: NA; D gene: TRBD1; CDR3 DNA: TGTGCCAGCAGTGTTCCCGCAGGGGGGAATCAGCCCCAGCATTTT; CDR3 protein: CASSVPAGGNQPQHF
J gene: TRBJ1-2; V gene: TRBV20-1; clone size: NA; D gene: NA; CDR3 DNA: TGCAGTGCCAGGGAGAACTATGGCTACACCTTC; CDR3 protein: CSARENYGYTF
J gene: TRBJ1-1; V gene: TRBV6-5; clone size: few; D gene: NA; CDR3 DNA: TGTGCCAGCAGTCAGGGACAAACGAACACTGAAGCTTTCTTT; CDR3 protein: CASSQGQTNTEAFF
J gene: TRBJ1-5; V gene: TRBV5-8; clone size: NA; D gene: NA; CDR3 DNA: TGTGCCAGCAGCTTCCACGGGGGGATTAGGCCCCAGCATTTT; CDR3 protein: CASSFHGGIRPQHF
J gene: TRBJ2-7; V gene: TRBV11-2; clone size: few; D gene: TRBD1; CDR3 DNA: TGTGCCAGCAGCTTGGACCCCGGGACAGCCTACGAGCAGTACTTC; CDR3 protein: CASSLDPGTAYEQYF
J gene: TRBJ1-1; V gene: TRBV29-1; clone size: NA; D gene: NA; CDR3 DNA: TGCAGCGCAAAGGACGGGGTGAACACTGAAGCTTTCTTT; CDR3 protein: CSAKDGVNTEAFF
J gene: TRBJ1-5; V gene: TRBV28; clone size: medium-sized; D gene: NA; CDR3 DNA: TGTGCCAGCAGTTTACTCTCCAGGGCTCAGCCCCAGCATTTT; CDR3 protein: CASSLLSRAQPQHF
J gene: TRBJ1-1; V gene: TRBV5-4; clone size: NA; D gene: NA; CDR3 DNA: TGTGCCAGCAGCTTGAACAGAATGAACACTGAAGCTTTCTTT; CDR3 protein: CASSLNRMNTEAFF
J gene: TRBJ2-7; V gene: TRBV4-1; clone size: once; D gene: TRBD2; CDR3 DNA: TGCGCCAGCAGCCACCTCCTAGCGGGGGGGTTTTACGAGCAGTACTTC; CDR3 protein: CASSHLLAGGFYEQYF
J gene: TRBJ1-1; V gene: TRBV5-1; clone size: medium-sized; D gene: NA; CDR3 DNA: TGCGCCAGCAGCTTACGACAGGAGATGAACACTGAAGCTTTCTTT; CDR3 protein: CASSLRQEMNTEAFF
J gene: TRBJ1-1; V gene: TRBV6-1; clone size: NA; D gene: NA; CDR3 DNA: TGTGCCAGCAGACCCGCAGGGACTGAAGCTTTCTTT; CDR3 protein: CASRPAGTEAFF
J gene: TRBJ1-4; V gene: TRBV18; clone size: many; D gene: NA; CDR3 DNA: TGTGCCAGCTCAGTCCAGGGTAATAATGAAAAACTGTTTTTT; CDR3 protein: CASSVQGNNEKLFF
J gene: TRBJ2-1; V gene: TRBV13; clone size: NA; D gene: NA; CDR3 DNA: TGTGCCAGCAGCTTACGCGCGCGGGGTTCGGCGGATGAGCAGTTCTTC; CDR3 protein: CASSLRARGSADEQFF
J gene: TRBJ2-1; V gene: TRBV10-2; clone size: NA; D gene: TRBD2; CDR3 DNA: TGCGCCAGCAGTGAGCCCTGGAGTAGCGGGGGCCGGAGCTCCTACAATGAGCAGTTCTTC; CDR3 protein: CASSEPWSSGGRSSYNEQFF
J gene: TRBJ2-7; V gene: TRBV4-3; clone size: NA; D gene: TRBD1; CDR3 DNA: TGCGCCAGCAGCTCGTCGACAGGGGGTTCCTACGAGCAGTACTTC; CDR3 protein: CASSSSTGGSYEQYF
J gene: TRBJ1-3; V gene: TRBV5-1; clone size: NA; D gene: NA; CDR3 DNA: TGCGCCAGCAGCTGGGACCGGGGCTCTGGAAACACCATATATTTT; CDR3 protein: CASSWDRGSGNTIYF
J gene: TRBJ1-4; V gene: TRBV4-3; clone size: NA; D gene: TRBD1; CDR3 DNA: TGCGCCAGCAGCCAAAAGGACAGGGGGCGTGAAAAACTGTTTTTT; CDR3 protein: CASSQKDRGREKLFF
J gene: TRBJ2-7; V gene: TRBV29-1; clone size: few; D gene: TRBD1; CDR3 DNA: TGCAGCGTTCGGACAGGGACCTACGAGCAGTACTTC; CDR3 protein: CSVRTGTYEQYF
J gene: TRBJ2-7; V gene: TRBV19; clone size: NA; D gene: NA; CDR3 DNA: TGTGCCAGTAGTATCGGACTTTCCTACGAGCAGTACTTC; CDR3 protein: CASSIGLSYEQYF
J gene: TRBJ2-1; V gene: TRBV2; clone size: NA; D gene: NA; CDR3 DNA: TGTGCCAGCAGTGATGAAGGGGACGAGCCCTATAGTTCCTACAATGAGCAGTTCTTC; CDR3 protein: CASSDEGDEPYSSYNEQFF
J gene: TRBJ2-2; V gene: TRBV6-1; clone size: NA; D gene: NA; CDR3 DNA: TGTGCCAGCAGTGGGCAGGGACCCGGGGAGCTGTTTTTT; CDR3 protein: CASSGQGPGELFF
J gene: TRBJ2-3; V gene: TRBV30; clone size: few; D gene: TRBD2; CDR3 DNA: TGTGCCTGGAGTGTAGGTTCTAGCGGGGGGGGTGATACGCAGTATTTT; CDR3 protein: CAWSVGSSGGGDTQYF
J gene: TRBJ1-5; V gene: TRBV18; clone size: few; D gene: TRBD1; CDR3 DNA: TGTGCCAGCTCGTCACAGGGGGCCGGACAGCCCCAGCATTTT; CDR3 protein: CASSSQGAGQPQHF